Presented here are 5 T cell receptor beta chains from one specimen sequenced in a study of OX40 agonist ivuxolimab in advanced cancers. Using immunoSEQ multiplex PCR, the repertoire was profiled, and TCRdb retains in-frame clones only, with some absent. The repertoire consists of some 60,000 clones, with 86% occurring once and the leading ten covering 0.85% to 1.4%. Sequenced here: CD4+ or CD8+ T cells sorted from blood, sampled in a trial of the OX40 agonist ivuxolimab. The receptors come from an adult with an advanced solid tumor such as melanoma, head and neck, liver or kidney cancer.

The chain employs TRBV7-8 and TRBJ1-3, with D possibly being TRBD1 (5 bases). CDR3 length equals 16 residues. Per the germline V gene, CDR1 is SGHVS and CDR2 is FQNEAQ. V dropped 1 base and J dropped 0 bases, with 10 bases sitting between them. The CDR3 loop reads CASSLVGGTSGNTIYF. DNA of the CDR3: TGTGCCAGCAGCTTAGTTGGGGGGACCTCTGGAAACACCATATATTTT.

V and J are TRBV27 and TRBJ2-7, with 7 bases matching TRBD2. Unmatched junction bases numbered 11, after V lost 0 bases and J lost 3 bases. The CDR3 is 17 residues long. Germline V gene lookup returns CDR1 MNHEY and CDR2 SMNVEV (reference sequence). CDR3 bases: TGTGCCAGCAGTTTATCGTCAGGAGGTGGGGGGGGCTACGAGCAGTACTTC. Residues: CASSLSSGGGGGYEQYF.

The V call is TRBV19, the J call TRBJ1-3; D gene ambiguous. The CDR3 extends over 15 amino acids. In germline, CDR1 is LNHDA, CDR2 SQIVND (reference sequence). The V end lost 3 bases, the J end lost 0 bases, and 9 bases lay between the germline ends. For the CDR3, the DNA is TGTGCCAGTAGTATTAGCCCCACCTCTGGAAACACCATATATTTT. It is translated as CASSISPTSGNTIYF.

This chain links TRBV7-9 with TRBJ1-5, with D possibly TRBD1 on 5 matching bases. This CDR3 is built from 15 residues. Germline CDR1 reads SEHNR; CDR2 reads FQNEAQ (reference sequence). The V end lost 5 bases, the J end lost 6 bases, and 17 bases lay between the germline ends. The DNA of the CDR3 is TGTGCCAGCAGCCACGGTTCAGGGTCGGGTCAGCCCCAGCATTTT. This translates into CASSHGSGSGQPQHF. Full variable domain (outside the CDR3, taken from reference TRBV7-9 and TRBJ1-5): DTGVSQNPRHKITKRGQNVTFRCDPISEHNRLYWYRQTLGQGPEFLTYFQNEAQLEKSRLLSDRFSAERPKGSFSTLEIQRTEQGDSAMYLCASSHGSGSGQPQHFGDGTRLSIL.

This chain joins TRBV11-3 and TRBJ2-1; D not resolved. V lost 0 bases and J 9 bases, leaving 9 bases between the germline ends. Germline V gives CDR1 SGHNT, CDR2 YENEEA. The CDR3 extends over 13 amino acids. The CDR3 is CASSLELGSEQFF. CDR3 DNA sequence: TGTGCCAGCAGCTTAGAGCTTGGCAGTGAGCAGTTCTTC. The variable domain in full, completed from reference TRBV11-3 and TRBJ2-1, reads EAGVVQSPRYKIIEKKQPVAFWCNPISGHNTLYWYLQNLGQGPELLIRYENEEAVDDSQLPKDRFSAERLKGVDSTLKIQPAELGDSAVYLCASSLELGSEQFFGPGTRLTVL.